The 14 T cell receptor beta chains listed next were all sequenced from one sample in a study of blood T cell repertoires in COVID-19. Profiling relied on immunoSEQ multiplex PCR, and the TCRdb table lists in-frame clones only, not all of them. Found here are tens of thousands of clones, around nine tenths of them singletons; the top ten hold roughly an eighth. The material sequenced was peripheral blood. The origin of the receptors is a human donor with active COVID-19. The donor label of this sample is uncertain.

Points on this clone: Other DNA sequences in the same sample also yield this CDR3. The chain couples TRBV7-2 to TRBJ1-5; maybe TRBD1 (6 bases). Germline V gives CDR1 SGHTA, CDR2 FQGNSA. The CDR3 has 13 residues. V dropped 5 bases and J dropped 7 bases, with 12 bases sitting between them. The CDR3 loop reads CASSPEGDQPQHF. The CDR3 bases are TGTGCCAGCAGCCCCGAGGGGGACCAGCCCCAGCATTTT. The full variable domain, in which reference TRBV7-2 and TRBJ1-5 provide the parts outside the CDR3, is GAGVSQSPSNKVTEKGKDVELRCDPISGHTALYWYRQSLGQGLEFLIYFQGNSAPDKSGLPSDRFSAERTGGSVSTLTIQRTQQEDSAVYLCASSPEGDQPQHFGDGTRLSIL.

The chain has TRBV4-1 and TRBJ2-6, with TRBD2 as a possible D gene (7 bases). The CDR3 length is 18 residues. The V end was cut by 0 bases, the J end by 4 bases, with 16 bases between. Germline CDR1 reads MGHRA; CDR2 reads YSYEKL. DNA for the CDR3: TGCGCCAGCAGCCAAGAGGCCGGGGGGCTCGGGGGGGCCAACGTCCTGACTTTC. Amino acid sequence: CASSQEAGGLGGANVLTF.

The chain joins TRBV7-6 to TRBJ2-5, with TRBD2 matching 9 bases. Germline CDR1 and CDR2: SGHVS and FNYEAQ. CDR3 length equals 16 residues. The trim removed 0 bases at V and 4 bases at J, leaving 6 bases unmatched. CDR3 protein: CASSLAVSLAGETQYF. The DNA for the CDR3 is TGTGCCAGCAGCTTAGCGGTTTCACTAGCGGGAGAGACCCAGTACTTC.

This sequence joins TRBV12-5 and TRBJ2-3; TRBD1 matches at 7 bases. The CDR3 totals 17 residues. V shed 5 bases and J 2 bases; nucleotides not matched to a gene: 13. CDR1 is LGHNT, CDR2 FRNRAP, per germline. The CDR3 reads CASGGNTGTDYTDTQYF. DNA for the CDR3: TGTGCTAGTGGTGGTAATACCGGGACAGACTACACAGATACGCAGTATTTT.

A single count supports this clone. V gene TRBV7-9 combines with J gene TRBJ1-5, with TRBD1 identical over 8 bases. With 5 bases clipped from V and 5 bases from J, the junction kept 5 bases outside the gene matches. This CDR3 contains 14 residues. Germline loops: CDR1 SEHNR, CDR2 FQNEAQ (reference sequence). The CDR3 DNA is TGTGCCAGCAGCCGGGGACAGGCCGATCAGCCCCAGCATTTT. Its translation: CASSRGQADQPQHF.

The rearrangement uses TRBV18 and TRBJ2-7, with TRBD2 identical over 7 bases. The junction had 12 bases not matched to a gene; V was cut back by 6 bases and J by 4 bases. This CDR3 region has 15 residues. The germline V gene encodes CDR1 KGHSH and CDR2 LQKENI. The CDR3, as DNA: TGTGCCAGCTCCCCTCTTTTGACTAGCACTTACGAGCAGTACTTC. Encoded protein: CASSPLLTSTYEQYF.

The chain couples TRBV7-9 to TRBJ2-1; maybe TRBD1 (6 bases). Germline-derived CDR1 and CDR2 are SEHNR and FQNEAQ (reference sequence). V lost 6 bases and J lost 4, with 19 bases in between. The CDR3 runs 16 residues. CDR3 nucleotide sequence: TGTGCCAGCAGTTCCAACCTGGACAGCAGATACAATGAGCAGTTCTTC. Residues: CASSSNLDSRYNEQFF.

The CDR3 sequence is CASSLRDSYTDTQYF. The CDR3 bases are TGTGCCAGCAGCCTACGGGACAGTTACACCGATACGCAGTATTTT. The chain carries TRBV11-2 and TRBJ2-3, with 7 nucleotides matching TRBD1. The V gene's germline CDR1 is SGHAT and CDR2 FQNNGV. The CDR3 loop spans 15 amino acids. The V gene end was trimmed by 5 bases and the J gene end by 6 bases; junction bases not matched to a gene: 11.

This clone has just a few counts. CDR3 nucleotide sequence: TGTGCCAGCAGCAAAGAGCCCTCAGCGGGAGGGCCTAAAGATACGCAGTATTTT. Translated, it gives CASSKEPSAGGPKDTQYF. J is TRBJ2-3 and V is TRBV21-1; the listed D gene, TRBD2, was not tested against the DNA. TRBV21-1 is given as a pseudogene. The CDR3 loop spans 18 amino acids.

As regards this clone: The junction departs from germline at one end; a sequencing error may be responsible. This CDR3 is CASSPGLAGATVLTF. CDR3 bases: TGTGCCAGCAGCCCCGGACTAGCGGGGGCCACCGTCCTGACTTTC. This chain links TRBV11-1 with TRBJ2-6; 13 bases are shared with TRBD2. The CDR3 loop spans 15 amino acids. Per germline, CDR1 SGHAT and CDR2 FQDESV (reference sequence).

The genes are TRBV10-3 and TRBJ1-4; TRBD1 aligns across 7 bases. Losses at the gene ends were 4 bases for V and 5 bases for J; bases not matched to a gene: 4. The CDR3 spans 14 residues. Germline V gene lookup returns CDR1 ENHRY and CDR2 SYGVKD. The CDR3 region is CAISGGQVNEKLFF. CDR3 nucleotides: TGTGCCATCAGTGGCGGACAGGTCAATGAAAAACTGTTTTTT.

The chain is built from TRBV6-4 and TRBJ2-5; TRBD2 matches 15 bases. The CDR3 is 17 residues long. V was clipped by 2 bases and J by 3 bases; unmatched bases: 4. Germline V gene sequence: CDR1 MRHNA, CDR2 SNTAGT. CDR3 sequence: CASSDPGLAGGEETQYF. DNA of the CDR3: TGTGCCAGCAGTGACCCGGGACTAGCGGGAGGTGAAGAGACCCAGTACTTC.

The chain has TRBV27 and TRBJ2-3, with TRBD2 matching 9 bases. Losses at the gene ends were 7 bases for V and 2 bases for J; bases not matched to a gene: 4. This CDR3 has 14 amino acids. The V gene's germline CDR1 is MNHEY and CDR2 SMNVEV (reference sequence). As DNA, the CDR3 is TGTGCCAGCACCCTAGCGGGACTCACAGATACGCAGTATTTT. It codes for CASTLAGLTDTQYF.

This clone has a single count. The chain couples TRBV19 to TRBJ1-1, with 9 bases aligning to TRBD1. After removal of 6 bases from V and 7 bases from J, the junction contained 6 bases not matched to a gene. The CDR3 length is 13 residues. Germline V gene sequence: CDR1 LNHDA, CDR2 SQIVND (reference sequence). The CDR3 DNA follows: TGTGCCAGTAGGACAGGGGGAGGGGGTGAAGCTTTCTTT. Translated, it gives CASRTGGGGEAFF.